This TCR beta chain was obtained from a study of CD8+CD57+ T cells in acquired aplastic anemia. Overall study: Sorted cells (CD4+ and CD8+) yielded DNA amounts that averaged approximately 3.1 ug. Study results and limitations: Overlap between patients and controls comprised twenty-nine CD8+ CDR3 sequences.

TCR beta VDJ and CDR3 were profiled, and genomic DNA was the template. TCRdb analysed the reads with MiXCR anew, one entry per CDR3 protein. The sample comprises about 290,000 distinct CDR3 sequences, about 50% of which are singletons, and 1% to 1.5% rests with the top ten. As for this clonotype: Its antigen remains unidentified.

Germline V CDR1 and CDR2: LNHNV, YYDKDF (reference sequence). V dropped 1 base and J dropped 1; count of bases not matched to a gene: 3. CDR3 length equals 17 residues. The authors sequenced patients whose flow cytometry had shown CD8+CD57+ cell expansion. Severe acquired aplastic anemia was diagnosed in all patients. The sample taken for sequencing was sorted CD4+, CD8+, or CD8+CD57+ T cells (not recorded which) from PBMCs. The source is a human donor with aplastic anemia. The chain is built from TRBV15 and TRBJ1-5; 11 bases agree with TRBD1. CDR3 DNA sequence: TGTGCCACCAGCAGAGGGGACAGGGGGTCGAGCAATCAGCCCCAGCATTTT. This sequence encodes CATSRGDRGSSNQPQHF.